Below, 13 T cell receptor beta chains from the same sample are listed, as sequenced in a study of T cell repertoires in cytomegalovirus infection. TCRdb re-derived calls from the reads in MiXCR, one entry per CDR3 protein. This sample yields about 360,000 distinct CDR3 sequences, of which roughly 20% are seen a single time; 8.7% belongs to the top ten. Sequencing was performed on PBMCs. The receptors shown here come from a human donor in good health (CMV status not recorded). Some clones in this sample may be carry-over from other donors' samples.

This chain links TRBV29-1 with TRBJ2-5; maybe TRBD1 (6 bases). CDR3 length equals 12 residues. V lost 4 bases and J lost 5, with 11 bases in between. The germline gives CDR1 SQVTM, CDR2 ANQGSEA. In DNA, the CDR3 is TGCAGCGTTGCAGGTGACAGGGAGACCCAGTACTTC. Its translation is CSVAGDRETQYF.

The gene calls are TRBV18 and TRBJ2-3; a possible D gene is TRBD2 (6 bases). The germline CDR1 and CDR2 sequences are KGHSH and LQKENI. Trimming took off 3 bases at V and 3 bases at J, with 13 bases between the two ends. This CDR3 has 15 residues. The CDR3, as DNA: TGTGCCAGCTCACCGAACGGGAGCCCTACAGATACGCAGTATTTT. Translation: CASSPNGSPTDTQYF.

There are a few counts of this clonotype. The chain is built from TRBV5-1 and TRBJ1-4; D is perhaps TRBD1 (5 bases). The germline V and J ends were trimmed by 3 bases and 3 bases, with 6 bases remaining between them. The CDR3 length is 13 residues. Germline V CDR1 and CDR2: SGHRS, YFSETQ. CDR3 amino acids: CASSWGPNEKLFF. The CDR3 DNA is TGCGCCAGCAGCTGGGGACCTAATGAAAAACTGTTTTTT. Filled out from reference TRBV5-1 and TRBJ1-4, the complete variable domain reads KAGVTQTPRYLIKTRGQQVTLSCSPISGHRSVSWYQQTPGQGLQFLFEYFSETQRNKGNFPGRFSGRQFSNSRSEMNVSTLELGDSALYLCASSWGPNEKLFFGSGTQLSVL.

The V gene is TRBV7-6, the J gene TRBJ1-1; unclear D gene. V lost 1 base, J lost 7 bases, and 10 bases lay in between. CDR1 and CDR2 from the germline V gene are SGHVS and FNYEAQ. The CDR3 extends over 13 amino acids. In DNA, the CDR3 is TGTGCCAGCAGCTTAGTCCCCGCTGATGAAGCTTTCTTT. This encodes CASSLVPADEAFF.

The chain has TRBV7-6 and TRBJ2-3; perhaps TRBD2 as D (5 bases). Trimming removed 1 base at V and 1 base at J, with 9 bases between. CDR3 length: 15 residues. Germline V gene lookup returns CDR1 SGHVS and CDR2 FNYEAQ. Here the CDR3 reads CASSLGSVGTDTQYF. DNA for the CDR3: TGTGCCAGCAGCTTAGGTAGCGTGGGCACAGATACGCAGTATTTT. Looking up the rest from reference TRBV7-6 and TRBJ2-3 gives the full variable domain: GAGVSQSPRYKVTKRGQDVALRCDPISGHVSLYWYRQALGQGPEFLTYFNYEAQQDKSGLPNDRFSAERPEGSISTLTIQRTEQRDSAMYRCASSLGSVGTDTQYFGPGTRLTVL.

Many counts were recorded for this clonotype. The chain employs TRBV7-2 and TRBJ2-2; D is ambiguous. V was trimmed by 4 bases and J by 8 bases, leaving 14 bases between them. Per germline, CDR1 SGHTA and CDR2 FQGNSA. The CDR3 has 14 residues. The CDR3 is CASSSGPRSGELFF. The CDR3 DNA follows: TGTGCCAGCAGCTCTGGACCCCGGAGTGGGGAGCTGTTTTTT.

The chain combines TRBV24-1 with TRBJ1-2, with D possibly matching TRBD1 (5 bases). The V and J ends lost 4 bases and 8 bases respectively, with 7 bases between them. Germline lookup yields CDR1 KGHDR and CDR2 SFDVKD. CDR3 length: 11 residues. The CDR3 DNA reads TGTGCCACCAGTGAAGGGGACGGCTACACCTTC. Amino acids: CATSEGDGYTF.

This clonotype came up a few times. This chain links TRBV2 with TRBJ2-5; 8 nucleotides line up with TRBD2. Germline V gene sequence: CDR1 SNHLY, CDR2 FYNNEI. V lost 6 bases to trimming and J lost 4 bases; unmatched junction nucleotides: 7. The CDR3 is 14 residues long. The CDR3 DNA is TGTGCCAGCAGCGCTAGGACTAGCTCAGAGACCCAGTACTTC. Protein sequence: CASSARTSSETQYF.

Here the CDR3 DNA reads TGCAGTGCCGCTATGTGGGGGGCCGCAGATACGCAGTATTTT. Translation gives CSAAMWGAADTQYF. The chain employs TRBV20-1 and TRBJ2-3, with D perhaps assigned TRBD1 or TRBD2 (6 bases each). Germline CDR1 reads DFQATT; CDR2 reads SNEGSKA (reference sequence). This CDR3 is 14 amino acids long. The V end lost 6 bases, the J end lost 4 bases, and 17 bases lay between the germline ends.

This clonotype has a count of ten or more. One end of the junction fails to match germline, which may point to a read error. The CDR3 is CASTLSMNTEAFF. The CDR3 DNA reads as TGTGCCAGCACCTTATCTATGAACACTGAAGCTTTCTTT. The rearrangement joins TRBV7-2 to TRBJ1-1; the D is unclear. The CDR3 runs to 13 residues. The germline V gene encodes CDR1 SGHTA and CDR2 FQGNSA.

This clonotype was recorded a few times. The chain joins TRBV5-1 to TRBJ2-7, with D perhaps TRBD2 (5 bases). Trimming removed 2 bases at V and 2 bases at J, with 14 bases between. The V gene's germline CDR1 is SGHRS and CDR2 YFSETQ. The CDR3 sequence is 15 residues long. In DNA, the CDR3 is TGCGCCAGCAGCTTATCGGGGATTGGTGCCTACGAGCAGTACTTC. Translation: CASSLSGIGAYEQYF.

At least ten counts were recorded for this clonotype. This chain links TRBV7-4 with TRBJ2-1; 7 bases are a match to TRBD2. Germline V gene lookup returns CDR1 SGHVT and CDR2 SQSDAQ. After removal of 5 bases from V and 9 bases from J, the junction contained 16 bases not matched to a gene. The CDR3 is made up of 16 amino acids. The DNA for the CDR3 is TGTGCCAGCAGCCCCCGAGGGGCGGGGGTATCGGGTGAGCAGTTCTTC. It yields the protein CASSPRGAGVSGEQFF.

The table lists this clonotype with many counts. The chain couples TRBV7-2 to TRBJ2-1; no definite D call. V dropped 2 bases and J dropped 8 bases, with 13 bases sitting between them. The germline V gene encodes CDR1 SGHTA and CDR2 FQGNSA. The CDR3 contains 14 residues. The CDR3: CASSLLLVGDEQFF. CDR3 nucleotides: TGTGCCAGCAGCTTACTCCTAGTAGGCGATGAGCAGTTCTTC.